The 24 T cell receptor beta chains presented below share a single source sample, sequenced in a study of T cell changes during pregnancy in multiple sclerosis. Libraries were prepared by immunoSEQ multiplex PCR; TCRdb keeps only in-frame clonotypes and omits some of them. The sample consists of under 70,000 clones, roughly nine tenths of them appearing once. Material: peripheral blood, obtained after pregnancy. Receptors originate from a female donor in good health, enrolled as a control in a pregnancy study.

This clone was seen only once. V usage is TRBV2 and J usage is TRBJ2-1; TRBD2 might be the D (5 bases). The germline V gene has CDR1 SNHLY and CDR2 FYNNEI. The V gene lost 4 bases and the J gene lost 10 bases, with 8 bases spanning the gap. This CDR3 contains 11 residues. The CDR3 spells CASSAGIEQFF. The CDR3, as DNA: TGTGCCAGCAGTGCCGGGATCGAGCAGTTCTTC.

The rearrangement links TRBV6-6 to TRBJ2-7, with D tentatively TRBD2 (6 bases). Germline V lookup: CDR1 MNHNY, CDR2 SVGAGI (reference sequence). Trimming took off 4 bases at V and 1 base at J, with 14 bases between the two ends. CDR3 size: 15 residues. CDR3 nucleotide sequence: TGTGCCAGCAGTTCCCGGGACTTGGGTTCCTACGAGCAGTACTTC. It specifies CASSSRDLGSYEQYF.

V is TRBV18 and J is TRBJ2-5; D gene unclear. Trimming stripped 2 bases from V and 5 bases from J, with 12 bases between. Germline V lookup: CDR1 KGHSH, CDR2 LQKENI. This CDR3 is 14 amino acids long. This CDR3 reads CASSPSDRRETQYF. CDR3 nucleotides: TGTGCCAGCTCACCATCCGATAGGCGGGAGACCCAGTACTTC.

In nucleotides, the CDR3 is TGTGCCAGCAGCACCACAGGGGACGCTTTTTGGTACGAGCAGTACTTC. The encoded protein is CASSTTGDAFWYEQYF. This sequence joins TRBV6-6 and TRBJ2-7, with TRBD1 matching 7 bases. Per germline, CDR1 MNHNY and CDR2 SVGAGI (reference sequence). V shed 6 bases and J 4 bases; nucleotides not matched to a gene: 15. The CDR3 runs 16 residues.

This chain links TRBV7-2 with TRBJ1-2; 10 bases align to TRBD1. The germline V gene encodes CDR1 SGHTA and CDR2 FQGNSA. The CDR3 spans 15 residues. Trimming took 5 bases from V and 8 from J; bases not matched to a gene: 11. CDR3 sequence: CASSPDRGRVGGYTF. The CDR3 bases are TGTGCCAGCAGCCCAGACAGGGGGCGCGTAGGCGGCTACACCTTC.

The chain recombines TRBV5-6 with TRBJ1-4; TRBD1 matches at 7 bases. Germline CDR1 and CDR2: SGHDT and YYEEEE. This CDR3 comprises 15 residues. The V segment lost 0 bases and the J segment 7 bases; nucleotides outside the gene matches: 6. The CDR3 bases are TGTGCCAGCAGCTTGGGAAGGGGGCGCGTTGAAAAACTGTTTTTT. It specifies CASSLGRGRVEKLFF.

The chain combines TRBV21-1 with TRBJ1-4. TRBV21-1 is reported as a pseudogene. The CDR3 totals 19 residues. For the CDR3, the DNA is TGTGCCAGCAGCAAAGCGCTCGGAGTCCACGGGTCAGTAGAGGAAAAACTGTTTTTT. Protein: CASSKALGVHGSVEEKLFF.

The chain recombines TRBV2 with TRBJ1-2, with 9 bases lining up with TRBD1. The J segment lost 6 bases and the V segment lost 6 bases, leaving 8 bases of the junction unmatched. The CDR3 extends over 14 amino acids. Germline V lookup: CDR1 SNHLY, CDR2 FYNNEI. The CDR3 is CASRPGQGIDGYTF. CDR3 DNA: TGTGCCAGCAGGCCGGGACAGGGTATTGATGGCTACACCTTC.

This chain connects TRBV11-3 to TRBJ1-6; D not resolved. CDR3 size: 18 residues. V was pared by 1 base and J by 0 bases, with 13 bases between. Germline V gene data show CDR1 as SGHNT and CDR2 as YENEEA. CDR3 sequence: CASSLVGAKSSYNSPLHF. The CDR3 nucleotides are TGTGCCAGCAGCTTAGTGGGCGCCAAGAGCTCCTATAATTCACCCCTCCACTTT. The whole variable domain, remainder taken from reference TRBV11-3 and TRBJ1-6, is EAGVVQSPRYKIIEKKQPVAFWCNPISGHNTLYWYLQNLGQGPELLIRYENEEAVDDSQLPKDRFSAERLKGVDSTLKIQPAELGDSAVYLCASSLVGAKSSYNSPLHFGNGTRLTVT.

This clone has a handful of counts. The J gene is TRBJ1-2, the V gene TRBV7-9; D may be TRBD1 (5 bases). Germline loops: CDR1 SEHNR, CDR2 FQNEAQ (reference sequence). CDR3 length: 16 amino acids. Trimming removed 4 bases at V and 2 bases at J, with 17 bases between. CDR3 coding DNA: TGTGCCAGCAGCTCGGACCCAGGGCAGTTCAACTATGGCTACACCTTC. It yields the protein CASSSDPGQFNYGYTF. Based on the CDR3 plus reference TRBV7-9 and TRBJ1-2, the full variable domain is DTGVSQNPRHKITKRGQNVTFRCDPISEHNRLYWYRQTLGQGPEFLTYFQNEAQLEKSRLLSDRFSAERPKGSFSTLEIQRTEQGDSAMYLCASSSDPGQFNYGYTFGSGTRLTVV.

The V gene is TRBV7-3, the J gene TRBJ1-1, with TRBD1 matching over 9 bases. V shed 5 bases and J 8 bases; nucleotides not matched to a gene: 3. CDR3 length equals 12 residues. Germline loops: CDR1 SGHTA, CDR2 FQGTGA. In nucleotides, the CDR3 is TGTGCCAGCAGCGCAGGACAGGGGGAAGCTTTCTTT. Its translation: CASSAGQGEAFF. The full variable domain, its missing parts supplied by reference TRBV7-3 and TRBJ1-1, is GAGVSQTPSNKVTEKGKYVELRCDPISGHTALYWYRQSLGQGPEFLIYFQGTGAADDSGLPNDRFFAVRPEGSVSTLKIQRTERGDSAVYLCASSAGQGEAFFGQGTRLTVV.

The CDR3 DNA sequence: TGTGCCATCAGTGAGTCGACTCTGGGGACAGACCATAGCAATCAGCCCCAGCATTTT. This sequence encodes CAISESTLGTDHSNQPQHF. This sequence joins TRBV10-3 and TRBJ1-5; 7 bases map to TRBD1. The CDR3 runs to 19 residues. Losses at the gene ends were 0 bases for V and 0 bases for J; bases not matched to a gene: 11. Per the germline V gene, CDR1 is ENHRY and CDR2 is SYGVKD.

The V gene is TRBV7-2, the J gene TRBJ2-5, with TRBD1 matching 11 bases. The J segment lost 5 bases and the V segment lost 5 bases, leaving 7 bases of the junction unmatched. The CDR3 has 15 residues. The germline V gene encodes CDR1 SGHTA and CDR2 FQGNSA. The CDR3 bases are TGTGCCAGCAGCCCCGGACAGGGGGCGCAGGAGACCCAGTACTTC. Its protein is CASSPGQGAQETQYF. The full variable domain, with the rest looked up from reference TRBV7-2 and TRBJ2-5, is GAGVSQSPSNKVTEKGKDVELRCDPISGHTALYWYRQSLGQGLEFLIYFQGNSAPDKSGLPSDRFSAERTGGSVSTLTIQRTQQEDSAVYLCASSPGQGAQETQYFGPGTRLLVL.

The V and J genes are TRBV27 and TRBJ1-1, with D tentatively TRBD1 (5 bases). The CDR3 sequence is 15 residues long. Per the germline V gene, CDR1 is MNHEY and CDR2 is SMNVEV (reference sequence). V gave up 4 bases and J gave up 0 bases, with 12 bases separating them. The CDR3 sequence: CASSSLGEVNTEAFF. DNA for the CDR3: TGTGCCAGCAGTTCATTAGGGGAGGTGAACACTGAAGCTTTCTTT.

The chain couples TRBV9 to TRBJ1-2; D is unresolved. The CDR3 covers 13 residues. Trimming shortened V by 4 bases and J by 3 bases, and 10 bases separated the two germline ends. Germline CDR1 reads SGDLS; CDR2 reads YYNGEE. CDR3 region: CASSQEGDYGYTF. In DNA, the CDR3 is TGTGCCAGCAGCCAGGAGGGAGACTATGGCTACACCTTC.

The rearrangement joins TRBV5-6 to TRBJ1-1; D is ambiguous. The CDR3 is 13 amino acids. V lost 2 bases and J 0 bases, leaving 5 bases between the germline ends. Germline V lookup: CDR1 SGHDT, CDR2 YYEEEE. CDR3 bases: TGTGCCAGCAGCTTTACACTGAACACTGAAGCTTTCTTT. Translated: CASSFTLNTEAFF.

The chain is built from TRBV29-1 and TRBJ2-7; D unresolved. V lost 0 bases, J lost 11 bases, and 11 bases lay in between. CDR3 length: 11 residues. The germline V gene has CDR1 SQVTM and CDR2 ANQGSEA. The CDR3 loop reads CSVEDLGAEYF. The CDR3 DNA reads TGCAGCGTTGAAGACCTAGGAGCCGAGTACTTC.

The chain is built from TRBV7-9 and TRBJ1-5; D call uncertain. Looked up from germline, CDR1 is SEHNR and CDR2 is FQNEAQ (reference sequence). Between the trimmed V and J ends, which lost 3 bases and 4 bases, there was a span of 7 bases. The CDR3 is 13 amino acids. The chain's CDR3 is CASSFGGNQPQHF. The CDR3 DNA reads TGTGCCAGCAGCTTCGGCGGGAATCAGCCCCAGCATTTT.

The rearrangement uses TRBV5-4 and TRBJ1-2; 9 nucleotides agree with TRBD1. Germline values: CDR1 SGHNT, CDR2 YYREEE (reference sequence). CDR3 length equals 14 residues. J was trimmed by 8 bases and V by 2 bases; bases with no gene match: 7. The CDR3 nucleotides read TGTGCCAGCAGCTTACAGGGGGCGCCGGGAGGCTACACCTTC. Translation: CASSLQGAPGGYTF.

The V call is TRBV4-2, the J call TRBJ1-5; 7 bases align to TRBD1. The germline V gene encodes CDR1 LGHNA and CDR2 YNFKEQ. The V segment lost 0 bases and the J segment 7 bases; nucleotides outside the gene matches: 6. This CDR3 is 15 amino acids long. CDR3 residues: CASSQDEGGRQPQHF. The DNA of the CDR3 is TGTGCCAGCAGCCAAGATGAAGGGGGCCGCCAGCCCCAGCATTTT.

CDR3 sequence (DNA): TGTGCCAGCAGCGTAAGGGATGGGGGCGCCGAGCAGTACTTC. It codes for CASSVRDGGAEQYF. This rearrangement joins TRBV9 to TRBJ2-7; possibly TRBD1 for D (6 bases). The germline gives CDR1 SGDLS, CDR2 YYNGEE. V lost 1 base and J 6 bases, leaving 14 bases between the germline ends. There are 14 residues in the CDR3.

The chain combines TRBV15 with TRBJ2-4; 16 bases agree with TRBD2. This CDR3 contains 19 residues. In germline, CDR1 is LNHNV, CDR2 YYDKDF (reference sequence). Trimming took 5 bases from V and 2 from J; bases not matched to a gene: 9. CDR3 residues: CATSGGTSGGAGTKNIQYF. The CDR3 region has the DNA TGTGCCACCAGCGGAGGGACTAGCGGGGGGGCCGGTACCAAAAACATTCAGTACTTC.

Points on this clone: This CDR3 is missing its conserved last phenylalanine or tryptophan, likely due to a read error. The DNA is left out, because the CDR3 cannot be placed on it with certainty; the CDR3 is given as TCRdb lists it. The chain is built from TRBV7-3 and TRBJ2-7; TRBD1, as called in the table, went unchecked against the DNA. The CDR3 sequence runs 13 residues, both termini included. Germline CDR1 SGHTA, CDR2 FQGTGA. CDR3 amino acids: CASSPGQGVAFSI.

The V call is TRBV19, the J call TRBJ2-1; 15 nucleotides agree with TRBD2. V lost 1 base, J lost 5 bases, and 6 bases stayed unmatched. CDR3 length equals 18 residues. Germline V gene lookup returns CDR1 LNHDA and CDR2 SQIVND (reference sequence). The CDR3 spells CASSIVGTSGGRNNEQFF. The CDR3 DNA follows: TGTGCCAGTAGTATAGTCGGGACTAGCGGGGGGCGCAACAATGAGCAGTTCTTC.